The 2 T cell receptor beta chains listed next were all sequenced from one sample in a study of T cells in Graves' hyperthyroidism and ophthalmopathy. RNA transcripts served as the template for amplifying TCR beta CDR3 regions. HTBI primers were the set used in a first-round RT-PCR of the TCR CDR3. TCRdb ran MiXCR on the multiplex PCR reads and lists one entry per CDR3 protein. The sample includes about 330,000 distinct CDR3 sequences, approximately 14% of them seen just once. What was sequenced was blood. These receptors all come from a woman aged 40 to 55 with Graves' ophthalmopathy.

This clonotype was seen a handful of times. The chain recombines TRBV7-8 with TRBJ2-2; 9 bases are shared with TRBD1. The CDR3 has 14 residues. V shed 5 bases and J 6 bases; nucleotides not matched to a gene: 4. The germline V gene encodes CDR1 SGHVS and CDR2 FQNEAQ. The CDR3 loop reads CASSPRQGAGELFF. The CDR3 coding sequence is TGTGCCAGCAGCCCGCGACAGGGGGCCGGGGAGCTGTTTTTT.

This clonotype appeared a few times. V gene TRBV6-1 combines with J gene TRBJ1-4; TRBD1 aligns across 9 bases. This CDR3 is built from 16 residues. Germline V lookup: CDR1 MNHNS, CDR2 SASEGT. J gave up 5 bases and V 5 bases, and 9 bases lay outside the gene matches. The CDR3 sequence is CASSYLAGTGNEKLFF. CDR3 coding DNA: TGTGCCAGCAGTTACCTCGCCGGGACAGGGAATGAAAAACTGTTTTTT.